The rows below give T cell receptor beta chains drawn from one sample of a study of T cell responses to AZD1222 COVID-19 vaccine. Assay used: immunoSEQ multiplex PCR; TCRdb lists only in-frame clones, some missing. The sample yields some 92,000 clones, under 95% seen once. The input for sequencing was peripheral blood, taken on day 0 of MenACWY control vaccination. All receptors come from an adult in good health. Each CDR3 is given with its conserved first and last residue. A D gene is named only where the DNA matches it firmly. A row's size may be missing; if present it is once, few, many or a size class.

D | size | J | V | CDR3 | DNA
. | . | TRBJ1-2 | TRBV18 | CASSPGLQGNYGYTF | TGTGCCAGCTCACCGGGCCTACAGGGAAACTATGGCTACACCTTC
TRBD1 | . | TRBJ1-2 | TRBV27 | CACLTDRLVGYTF | TGTGCCTGTCTAACGGACAGGTTGGTCGGCTACACCTTC
. | . | TRBJ1-2 | TRBV19 | CASSITQGAGYGYTF | TGTGCCAGTAGTATCACACAGGGCGCGGGCTATGGCTACACCTTC
. | . | TRBJ2-7 | TRBV5-1 | CASSFGQGDTYEQYF | TGCGCCAGCAGCTTCGGGCAGGGAGACACCTACGAGCAGTACTTC
TRBD2 | . | TRBJ2-2 | TRBV12-5 | CASGLGLAGVHGELFF | TGTGCTAGTGGTTTAGGACTAGCGGGAGTTCACGGGGAGCTGTTTTTT
TRBD1 | . | TRBJ2-5 | TRBV6-5 | CASTPTGARETQYF | TGTGCCAGCACTCCTACAGGGGCTCGGGAGACCCAGTACTTC
TRBD1 | . | TRBJ1-3 | TRBV2 | CASSSQTGVGNTIYF | TGTGCCAGCAGTTCACAGACAGGGGTCGGAAACACCATATATTTT
. | . | TRBJ2-7 | TRBV7-9 | CASSLTGRTSYEQYF | TGTGCCAGCAGCCTGACAGGAAGGACCTCCTACGAGCAGTACTTC
. | . | TRBJ1-1 | TRBV18 | CASATGVGTEAFF | TGTGCCAGCGCTACAGGAGTTGGCACTGAAGCTTTCTTT
. | . | TRBJ2-1 | TRBV4-2 | CASSQDLTGSSYNEQFF | TGTGCCAGCAGCCAGGACCTCACAGGGAGCTCCTACAATGAGCAGTTCTTC
TRBD1 | . | TRBJ2-7 | TRBV5-5 | CASSLGTGEQYF | TGTGCCAGCAGCCTCGGGACAGGCGAGCAGTACTTC
TRBD1 | . | TRBJ1-2 | TRBV5-1 | CASSFPSDRGPSGYTF | TGCGCCAGCAGCTTTCCCTCAGACAGGGGCCCGTCTGGCTACACCTTC
TRBD2 | . | TRBJ2-1 | TRBV24-1 | CATSGGTSAYNEQFF | TGTGCCACCAGTGGGGGGACTAGCGCCTACAATGAGCAGTTCTTC
TRBD1 | . | TRBJ1-1 | TRBV6-5 | CASRINRGNTEAFF | TGTGCCAGCAGGATAAACAGGGGAAACACTGAAGCTTTCTTT
. | . | TRBJ1-5 | TRBV7-9 | CASSLGGISNQPQHF | TGTGCCAGCAGCTTAGGGGGTATTAGCAATCAGCCCCAGCATTTT
TRBD2 | . | TRBJ2-6 | TRBV5-1 | CASSPWSGGVSSGANVLTF | TGCGCCAGCAGCCCCTGGAGCGGGGGGGTGAGCTCTGGGGCCAACGTCCTGACTTTC
. | . | TRBJ2-2 | TRBV3-1/TRBV3-2 | CASSQSLPNTGELFF | TGTGCCAGCAGCCAAAGTCTACCGAACACCGGGGAGCTGTTTTTT
. | . | TRBJ2-1 | TRBV20-1 | CSATRLVEQFF | TGCAGTGCTACGCGACTAGTTGAGCAGTTCTTC
. | . | TRBJ2-2 | TRBV5-1 | CASRTATGELFF | TGCGCCAGCCGAACGGCCACCGGGGAGCTGTTTTTT
TRBD1 | . | TRBJ2-2 | TRBV7-9 | CASSLATGGPTGELFF | TGTGCCAGCAGCTTAGCTACAGGGGGACCTACCGGGGAGCTGTTTTTT
. | . | TRBJ2-3 | TRBV5-1 | CASSLRGMGADTQYF | TGCGCCAGCAGCCTCAGGGGAATGGGGGCAGATACGCAGTATTTT
. | . | TRBJ2-3 | TRBV4-2 | CASSPQGQGEDTQYF | TGTGCCAGCAGCCCCCAGGGGCAGGGCGAAGATACGCAGTATTTT
. | . | TRBJ1-4 | TRBV6-1 | CASSEGPNEKLFF | TGTGCCAGCAGTGAGGGCCCTAATGAAAAACTGTTTTTT
TRBD2 | medium-sized | TRBJ2-7 | TRBV6-1 | CASSDPLAGAGEQYF | TGTGCCAGCAGTGACCCACTAGCGGGAGCGGGCGAGCAGTACTTC
. | . | TRBJ1-1 | TRBV12-3/TRBV12-4 | CASSRQAGTEAFF | TGTGCCAGCAGCCGACAGGCGGGCACTGAAGCTTTCTTT
. | . | TRBJ1-1 | TRBV28 | CASSRPTGLEAFF | TGTGCCAGCAGCCGCCCCACGGGCCTTGAAGCTTTCTTT
. | . | TRBJ1-1 | TRBV16 | CASSLNEGQEAFF | TGTGCCAGCAGCCTAAATGAGGGTCAAGAAGCTTTCTTT
. | . | TRBJ2-5 | TRBV28 | CASRAGRTKETQYF | TGTGCCAGCAGGGCAGGGAGGACAAAGGAGACCCAGTACTTC
. | . | TRBJ2-3 | TRBV9 | CASSVVGGAGTNTQYF | TGTGCCAGCAGCGTAGTGGGGGGCGCGGGGACAAATACGCAGTATTTT
. | . | TRBJ2-5 | TRBV6-5 | CASSYGGLAYETQYF | TGTGCCAGCAGTTACGGGGGATTGGCCTACGAGACCCAGTACTTC
. | . | TRBJ2-3 | TRBV5-6 | CASSLYGSTDTQYF | TGTGCCAGCAGCTTGTATGGGAGCACAGATACGCAGTATTTT
TRBD2 | . | TRBJ2-3 | TRBV29-1 | CSVERGGGVDTQYF | TGCAGCGTAGAGCGGGGGGGCGGAGTAGATACGCAGTATTTT
. | . | TRBJ1-6 | TRBV5-1 | CASSLAVGGGYSPLHF | TGCGCCAGCAGCTTGGCCGTGGGAGGAGGCTATTCACCCCTCCACTTT
. | . | TRBJ1-1 | TRBV27 | CASSLSPPRQVTMNTEAFF | TGTGCCAGCAGTCTTAGCCCCCCTCGACAGGTAACAATGAACACTGAAGCTTTCTTT
. | . | TRBJ2-7 | TRBV28 | CASSWTVPYEQYF | TGTGCCAGCAGTTGGACAGTCCCCTACGAGCAGTACTTC
TRBD1 | . | TRBJ1-2 | TRBV18 | CASSPPGDSYGYTF | TGTGCCAGCTCACCACCGGGGGACAGCTATGGCTACACCTTC
TRBD2 | . | TRBJ2-3 | TRBV7-2 | CASSPDSGRRPDTQYF | TGTGCCAGCAGCCCAGACAGCGGGAGGAGGCCAGATACGCAGTATTTT
TRBD1 | . | TRBJ1-3 | TRBV5-6 | CASSFTGENTIYF | TGTGCCAGCAGCTTTACAGGGGAGAACACCATATATTTT
. | . | TRBJ2-1 | TRBV29-1 | CSAWDGLNEQFF | TGCAGCGCTTGGGACGGACTCAATGAGCAGTTCTTC
TRBD1 | . | TRBJ2-3 | TRBV11-3 | CASSRDRDGTQYF | TGTGCCAGCAGCAGGGACAGGGATGGTACGCAGTATTTT
TRBD1 | . | TRBJ2-7 | TRBV28 | CASRERDRGHEQYF | TGTGCCAGCAGGGAACGGGACAGGGGGCACGAGCAGTACTTC
. | . | TRBJ2-7 | TRBV6-1 | CASSEAPDAYEQYF | TGTGCCAGCAGTGAAGCGCCGGACGCCTACGAGCAGTACTTC
TRBD2 | . | TRBJ2-1 | TRBV7-9 | CASSFFREGEQFF | TGTGCCAGCAGCTTCTTCCGGGAGGGTGAGCAGTTCTTC
. | . | TRBJ2-7 | TRBV7-9 | CASSVGDSVLYYEQYF | TGTGCCAGCAGCGTGGGCGACTCGGTCTTATACTACGAGCAGTACTTC
. | . | TRBJ2-3 | TRBV19 | CASTKGGGRDTQYF | TGTGCCAGTACCAAAGGGGGGGGACGGGATACGCAGTATTTT
. | . | TRBJ2-3 | TRBV18 | CASSATDSDTQYF | TGTGCCAGCTCAGCTACGGATTCAGATACGCAGTATTTT
. | . | TRBJ1-2 | TRBV5-1 | CASSLGGAGADGYTF | TGCGCCAGCAGCTTGGGGGGCGCAGGGGCGGACGGCTACACCTTC
. | . | TRBJ1-3 | TRBV6-1 | CASSERWPAGNTIYF | TGTGCCAGCAGTGAAAGGTGGCCGGCGGGAAACACCATATATTTT
TRBD1 | . | TRBJ1-5 | TRBV28 | CASSPGGESNQPQHF | TGTGCCAGCAGCCCAGGGGGCGAAAGCAATCAGCCCCAGCATTTT
. | . | TRBJ1-1 | TRBV29-1 | CSAATLTDTEAFF | TGCAGCGCCGCGACACTAACTGACACTGAAGCTTTCTTT
. | . | TRBJ2-1 | TRBV28 | CASKPEDPGSYNEQFF | TGTGCCAGCAAGCCAGAAGACCCTGGGTCCTACAATGAGCAGTTCTTC
TRBD1 | once | TRBJ1-5 | TRBV6-1 | CASSGWDSSYRALSNQPQHF | TGTGCCAGCAGTGGCTGGGACAGCTCCTATAGGGCCCTTAGCAATCAGCCCCAGCATTTT